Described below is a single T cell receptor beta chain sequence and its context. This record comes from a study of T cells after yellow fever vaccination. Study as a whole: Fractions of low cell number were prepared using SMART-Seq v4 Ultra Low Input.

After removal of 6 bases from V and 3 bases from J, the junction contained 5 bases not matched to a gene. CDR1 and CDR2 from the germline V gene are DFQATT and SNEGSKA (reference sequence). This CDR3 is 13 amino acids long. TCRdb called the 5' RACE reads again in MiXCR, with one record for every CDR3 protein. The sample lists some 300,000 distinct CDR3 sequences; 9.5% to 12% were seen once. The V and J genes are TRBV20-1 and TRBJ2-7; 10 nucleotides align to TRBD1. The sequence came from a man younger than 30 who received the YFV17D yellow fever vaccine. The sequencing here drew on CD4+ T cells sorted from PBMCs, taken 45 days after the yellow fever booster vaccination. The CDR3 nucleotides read TGCAGTGCCCCAAGGACAGGGGGCTACGAGCAGTACTTC. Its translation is CSAPRTGGYEQYF.